This TCR beta chain was sequenced for a study of blood T cells in healthy people across ages. Then a second PCR, running roughly 7 to 11 cycles, was carried out with a sample-barcoded 5' primer and a J-beta primer mix. Carrying 12 random nucleotides, a template-switch adaptor labeled each individual cDNA molecule. TCRdb redid the calling of the 5' RACE reads with MiXCR, one entry per CDR3 protein. The sample shows around 280,000 distinct CDR3 sequences, roughly 29% of them seen only once. Regarding the study as a whole: TCR beta diversity, measured per million T cells, fell in a roughly linear way with age. Expanded clonotype changes were possibly confounded by unknown donor CMV status. Fewer expanded clones and more diversity marked long-lived versus aged donors.

For this clonotype: Its antigen is unknown.

Trimming cost V 3 bases and J 5 bases; bases outside gene matches: 7. Germline CDR1 is SEHNR and CDR2 is FQNEAQ (reference sequence). The CDR3 has 15 residues. Source material: blood. V usage is TRBV7-9 and J usage is TRBJ1-5; 7 bases align to TRBD1. This clonotype originated in a woman in her sixties or seventies in good health. CDR3 amino acids: CASSLSRDSDQPQHF. The CDR3 DNA sequence: TGTGCCAGCAGCTTGAGCCGGGACAGCGATCAGCCCCAGCATTTT.